This T cell receptor beta chain emerged from a study of graft-versus-host responses after intestinal transplantation. Profiling relied on immunoSEQ multiplex PCR, and the TCRdb table lists in-frame clones only, not all of them. Found here are about 97,000 clones, around 90% of them singletons; the top ten hold about 16%. There are 14 residues in the CDR3. The ends were cut back, 6 bases at V and 0 bases at J, with 12 bases in the middle. Per germline, CDR1 KGHSH and CDR2 LQKENI. This TCR came from a human patient who received an intestinal transplant, so some T cells may come from the graft donor. The material sequenced was PBMCs, taken around 68 weeks after intestinal transplant. The V call is TRBV18, the J call TRBJ2-7, with a possible D match to TRBD1 (6 bases). The CDR3 DNA follows: TGTGCCAGCTCCCCAGACAGGAGCTCCTACGAGCAGTACTTC. It codes for CASSPDRSSYEQYF.